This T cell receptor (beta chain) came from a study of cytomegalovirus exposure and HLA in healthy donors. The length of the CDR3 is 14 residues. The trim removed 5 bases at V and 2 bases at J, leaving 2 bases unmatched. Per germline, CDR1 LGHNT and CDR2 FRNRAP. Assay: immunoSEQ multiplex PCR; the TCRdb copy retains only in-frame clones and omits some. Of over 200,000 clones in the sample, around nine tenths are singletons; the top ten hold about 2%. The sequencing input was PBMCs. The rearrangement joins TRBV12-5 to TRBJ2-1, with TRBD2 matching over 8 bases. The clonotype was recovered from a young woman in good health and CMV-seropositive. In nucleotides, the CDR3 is TGTGCTAGTGGTCTTAGCGGGGCCTACAATGAGCAGTTCTTC. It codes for CASGLSGAYNEQFF. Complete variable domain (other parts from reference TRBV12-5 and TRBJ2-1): DARVTQTPRHKVTEMGQEVTMRCQPILGHNTVFWYRQTMMQGLELLAYFRNRAPLDDSGMPKDRFSAEMPDATLATLKIQPSEPRDSAVYFCASGLSGAYNEQFFGPGTRLTVL.